This T cell receptor beta chain was identified in a study of identifying expanded T cells in peripheral blood. Study results and limitations: Clone count variance between roughly 2-week samples rose with total template count. Approximately 1.2 clones differed between technical replicates, versus about 16 and 19 over time.

Here immunoSEQ multiplex PCR was the method, and the copy in TCRdb shows in-frame clones only, minus some. In the table there are around 57,000 clones, 70% to 90% of which are singletons. This CDR3 is built from 14 residues. Germline V lookup: CDR1 SGHAT, CDR2 FQNNGV. Trimming pared 1 base from V and 6 bases from J, leaving 11 bases between. During the collection period, no donor immune events like infections were recorded. Comment on this clone: The antigen remains undetermined.

The TCR was taken from a person between 18 and 75 years old in good health. The V call is TRBV11-2, the J call TRBJ2-3; D might be TRBD1 or TRBD2, each matching 5 bases. Sequenced input: blood. CDR3: CASSLARGADTQYF. DNA for the CDR3: TGTGCCAGCAGCTTAGCTCGAGGGGCTGATACGCAGTATTTT.